The 9 T cell receptor beta chains below come from one sample, sequenced in a study of blood T cell repertoires in COVID-19 (dated by TCRdb to 2019 to 2021). The receptor library was made with the immunoSEQ multiplex PCR assay. What TCRdb holds here is the immuneACCESS table cut down to in-frame rearrangements. Part of the clones is not present; checked against another copy, under half of the missing clones reflect an unresolved V gene, and the others are unexplained. This sample gives about 200,000 clones in total; roughly 89% of them show up just once. In total, the top ten clones hold around 6% of the sample. Source material: peripheral blood. Source of these receptors: a man between 60 and 75 years old who had recovered from COVID-19.

In this sample, this clone turned up once. The chain recombines TRBV30 with TRBJ2-7; possible D gene TRBD1, 5 bases. The CDR3 loop spans 13 amino acids. V was shortened by 1 base and J by 10 bases, with 17 bases between the two germline ends. The germline V gene encodes CDR1 GTSNPN and CDR2 SVGIG (reference sequence). The CDR3 here is CAWSAKLDSLQYF. For the CDR3, the DNA is TGTGCCTGGAGTGCGAAGCTCGACAGCCTCCAGTACTTC. Together with reference TRBV30 and TRBJ2-7, the CDR3 gives the full variable domain: SQTIHQWPATLVQPVGSPLSLECTVEGTSNPNLYWYRQAAGRGLQLLFYSVGIGQISSEVPQNLSASRPQDRQFILSSKKLLLSDSGFYLCAWSAKLDSLQYFGPGTRLTVT.

The J gene is TRBJ1-2, the V gene TRBV10-3; tentative D call: TRBD1 (6 bases). V was shortened by 10 bases and J by 8 bases, with 17 bases between the two germline ends. The CDR3 loop spans 12 amino acids. Germline V gene sequence: CDR1 ENHRY, CDR2 SYGVKD. CDR3 loop: CATAQGTEGYTF. Written as DNA, the CDR3 is TGTGCCACGGCACAGGGAACGGAAGGCTACACCTTC.

This clone was observed a single time. The chain is built from TRBV5-5 and TRBJ2-3, with a weak D call TRBD1 (6 bases). The CDR3 is 16 residues long. V dropped 5 bases and J dropped 0 bases, with 16 bases sitting between them. Germline V lookup: CDR1 SGHKS, CDR2 YYEKEE (reference sequence). The CDR3 is CASREDRASSTDTQYF. CDR3 nucleotides: TGTGCCAGCAGAGAGGACAGAGCCTCTAGCACAGATACGCAGTATTTT.

This rearrangement joins TRBV11-2 to TRBJ1-5, with D perhaps matching TRBD1 (6 bases). The length of the CDR3 is 12 residues. Germline V gene sequence: CDR1 SGHAT, CDR2 FQNNGV. The ends were cut back, 1 base at V and 12 bases at J, with 10 bases in the middle. DNA for the CDR3: TGTGCCAGCAGCTTAGTTGGGACATACCAGCATTTT. Its protein product is CASSLVGTYQHF. Full variable domain (remainder filled in from reference TRBV11-2 and TRBJ1-5): EAGVAQSPRYKIIEKRQSVAFWCNPISGHATLYWYQQILGQGPKLLIQFQNNGVVDDSQLPKDRFSAERLKGVDSTLKIQPAKLEDSAVYLCASSLVGTYQHFGDGTRLSIL.

V is TRBV7-2 and J is TRBJ2-3; D possibly corresponds to TRBD1 (6 bases). CDR3 size: 18 residues. Germline values: CDR1 SGHTA, CDR2 FQGNSA. Trimming removed 0 bases from V and 0 bases from J, with 16 bases in between. The CDR3 is CASSLARGGYSSTDTQYF. The CDR3 region has the DNA TGTGCCAGCAGCTTAGCGCGAGGGGGATACTCTAGCACAGATACGCAGTATTTT.

V and J are TRBV5-1 and TRBJ2-7; 9 nucleotides align to TRBD2. CDR3 length: 14 residues. Germline CDR1 and CDR2: SGHRS and YFSETQ. V lost 4 bases, J lost 4 bases, and 6 bases stayed unmatched. This CDR3 is CASSNSGSQYEQYF. Here the CDR3 DNA reads TGCGCCAGCAGCAATAGCGGGAGTCAGTACGAGCAGTACTTC. The full variable domain, rest sourced from reference TRBV5-1 and TRBJ2-7, is KAGVTQTPRYLIKTRGQQVTLSCSPISGHRSVSWYQQTPGQGLQFLFEYFSETQRNKGNFPGRFSGRQFSNSRSEMNVSTLELGDSALYLCASSNSGSQYEQYFGPGTRLTVT.

The rearrangement joins TRBV11-3 to TRBJ1-1; 7 bases agree with TRBD1. The germline gives CDR1 SGHNT, CDR2 YENEEA. The CDR3 runs to 15 residues. Losses at the gene ends were 0 bases for V and 2 bases for J; bases not matched to a gene: 3. CDR3 in amino acids: CASSLERGRNTEAFF. The CDR3 DNA is TGTGCCAGCAGCTTAGAAAGGGGGCGAAACACTGAAGCTTTCTTT.

This sequence joins TRBV28 and TRBJ1-1, with a tentative D call TRBD1 (5 bases). Per germline, CDR1 MDHEN and CDR2 SYDVKM. The CDR3 spans 14 residues. The V and J ends lost 3 bases and 3 bases respectively, with 11 bases between them. The CDR3 DNA is TGTGCCAGCAGTTTTCGGGGGTTGGACACTGAAGCTTTCTTT. Protein sequence: CASSFRGLDTEAFF.

V is TRBV5-1 and J is TRBJ2-5; the D gene is possibly TRBD1 (6 bases). This CDR3 has 15 residues. Germline CDR1 reads SGHRS; CDR2 reads YFSETQ. Trimming left V 1 base short and J 5 bases short, with 15 bases between. CDR3 nucleotide sequence: TGCGCCAGCAGCTTGTGGTCAGGGGAAGGGGAGACCCAGTACTTC. Amino acid sequence: CASSLWSGEGETQYF. The full variable domain, its missing parts supplied by reference TRBV5-1 and TRBJ2-5, is KAGVTQTPRYLIKTRGQQVTLSCSPISGHRSVSWYQQTPGQGLQFLFEYFSETQRNKGNFPGRFSGRQFSNSRSEMNVSTLELGDSALYLCASSLWSGEGETQYFGPGTRLLVL.